The clone carrying this T cell receptor (beta chain) was observed many times. The antigen is undetermined. The TCRbeta library was prepared with unique molecular identifiers. TCRdb ran MiXCR on the PCR reads and lists one entry per CDR3 protein. The sample has about 490,000 distinct CDR3 sequences; roughly a tenth are singletons. These data come from a study of T-cell reconstitution after alpha-beta-depleted transplantation in children. Overall study findings and caveats: Surviving recipient T cells and intrathymic progenitors accounted for some patients' high TCRbeta diversity at day 60. One year after transplant, T-cell counts and diversity came mostly from newly produced T cells. Reports say that about two months after transplant, the alpha-beta T cells came out of several hundred graft clones that had expanded.

The CDR3 totals 12 residues. Germline V gene lookup returns CDR1 KGHSH and CDR2 LQKENI. Trimming stripped 2 bases from V and 5 bases from J, with 6 bases between. The receptor was isolated from a child aged 2 to 15 with inherited bone marrow failure, due to receive a stem cell transplant. The specimen comprised PBMCs, sampled before TCRalphabeta/CD19-depleted stem cell transplant. The genes are TRBV18 and TRBJ2-5; D not certain. CDR3 amino acids: CASSPDGETQYF. CDR3 DNA sequence: TGTGCCAGCTCACCAGATGGCGAGACCCAGTACTTC.